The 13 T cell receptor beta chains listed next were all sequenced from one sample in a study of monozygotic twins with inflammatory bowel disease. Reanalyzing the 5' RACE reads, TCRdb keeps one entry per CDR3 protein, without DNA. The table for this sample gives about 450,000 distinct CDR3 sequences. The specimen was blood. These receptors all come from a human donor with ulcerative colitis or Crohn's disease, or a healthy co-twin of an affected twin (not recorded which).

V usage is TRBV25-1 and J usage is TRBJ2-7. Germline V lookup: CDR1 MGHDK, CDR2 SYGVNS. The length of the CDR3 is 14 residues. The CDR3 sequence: CASSTHESSYEQYF.

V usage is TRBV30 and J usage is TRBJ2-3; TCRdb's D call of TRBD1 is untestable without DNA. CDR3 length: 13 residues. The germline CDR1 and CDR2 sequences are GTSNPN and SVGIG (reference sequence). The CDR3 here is CAYRDRAWDTQYF.

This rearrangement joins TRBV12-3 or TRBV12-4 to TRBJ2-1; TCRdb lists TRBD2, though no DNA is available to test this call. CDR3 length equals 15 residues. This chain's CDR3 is CASSYPSGRLGEQFF.

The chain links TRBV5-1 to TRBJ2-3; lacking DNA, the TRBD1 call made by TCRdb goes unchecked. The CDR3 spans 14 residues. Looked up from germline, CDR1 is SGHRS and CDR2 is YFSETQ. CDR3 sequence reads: CASSLSSSRDTQYF.

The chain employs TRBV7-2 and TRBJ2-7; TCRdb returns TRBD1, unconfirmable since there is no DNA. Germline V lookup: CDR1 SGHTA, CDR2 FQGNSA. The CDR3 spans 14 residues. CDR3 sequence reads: CASSSADSLYEQYF.

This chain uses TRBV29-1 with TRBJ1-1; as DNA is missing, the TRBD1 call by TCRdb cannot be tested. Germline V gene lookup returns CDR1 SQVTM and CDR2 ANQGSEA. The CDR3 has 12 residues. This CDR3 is CSVEGEGAEAFF.

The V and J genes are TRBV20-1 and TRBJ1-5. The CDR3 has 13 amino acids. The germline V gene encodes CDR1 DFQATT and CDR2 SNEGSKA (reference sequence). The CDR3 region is CSASIVDNQPQHF.

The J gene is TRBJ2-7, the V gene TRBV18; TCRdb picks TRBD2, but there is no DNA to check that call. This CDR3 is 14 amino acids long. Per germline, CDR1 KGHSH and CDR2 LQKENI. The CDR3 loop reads CASQSSGGTYEQYF. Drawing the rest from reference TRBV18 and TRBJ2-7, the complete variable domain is NAGVMQNPRHLVRRRGQEARLRCSPMKGHSHVYWYRQLPEEGLKFMVYLQKENIIDESGMPKERFSAEFPKEGPSILRIQQVVRGDSAAYFCASQSSGGTYEQYFGPGTRLTVT.

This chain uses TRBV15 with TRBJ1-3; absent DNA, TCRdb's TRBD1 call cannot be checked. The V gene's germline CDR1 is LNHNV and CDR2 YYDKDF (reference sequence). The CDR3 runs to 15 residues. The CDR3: CATSGGTGPGNTIYF.

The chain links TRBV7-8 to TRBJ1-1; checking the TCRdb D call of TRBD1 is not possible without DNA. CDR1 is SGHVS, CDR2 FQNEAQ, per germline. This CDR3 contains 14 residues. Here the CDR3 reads CASSLRYRDTEAFF.

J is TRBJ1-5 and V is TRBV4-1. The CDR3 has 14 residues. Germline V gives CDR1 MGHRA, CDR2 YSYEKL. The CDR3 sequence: CASSQEEGNQPQHF.

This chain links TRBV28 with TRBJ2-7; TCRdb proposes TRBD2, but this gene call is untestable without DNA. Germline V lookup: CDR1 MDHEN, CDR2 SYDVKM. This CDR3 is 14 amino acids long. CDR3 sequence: CASSTRALSNEQYF. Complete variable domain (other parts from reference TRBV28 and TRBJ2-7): DVKVTQSSRYLVKRTGEKVFLECVQDMDHENMFWYRQDPGLGLRLIYFSYDVKMKEKGDIPEGYSVSREKKERFSLILESASTNQTSMYLCASSTRALSNEQYFGPGTRLTVT.

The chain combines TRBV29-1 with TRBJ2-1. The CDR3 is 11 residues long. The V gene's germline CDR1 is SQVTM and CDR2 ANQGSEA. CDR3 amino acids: CSAFYSNEQFF.